Below, 7 T cell receptor beta chains from the same sample are listed, as sequenced in a study of response to subunit inactivated influenza vaccine. In TCRdb, the RT-PCR reads were re-called with MiXCR into one record per CDR3 protein. The table shows some 500,000 distinct CDR3 sequences, with approximately 16% occurring only once. Sequencing was performed on CD4+ T cells sorted from PBMCs, taken roughly 24 months after vaccination. The receptors originated from a man aged 45 to 70 who received an inactivated influenza vaccine.

The sample holds a few counts of this clonotype. The chain recombines TRBV5-5 with TRBJ2-1, with D hard to call. Trimming took 5 bases from V and 6 from J, leaving 15 bases between them. The CDR3 contains 14 residues. Germline CDR1 SGHKS, CDR2 YYEKEE (reference sequence). CDR3 amino acids: CASRSLVSANEQFF. CDR3 DNA: TGTGCCAGCAGGTCCTTGGTGTCCGCCAATGAGCAGTTCTTC.

This clonotype appeared a few times. This sequence joins TRBV7-2 and TRBJ2-5; the D is unclear. The CDR3 has 14 amino acids. Germline values: CDR1 SGHTA, CDR2 FQGNSA. Deletions cut 1 base from V and 0 bases from J, with 6 bases between. CDR3 bases: TGTGCCAGCAGCTTAGACAGATACCAAGAGACCCAGTACTTC. Translation gives CASSLDRYQETQYF.

This clonotype was found a few times. The chain couples TRBV5-1 to TRBJ2-4; 8 bases line up with TRBD2. After removal of 3 bases from V and 6 bases from J, the junction contained 8 bases not matched to a gene. This CDR3 contains 15 residues. Germline lookup yields CDR1 SGHRS and CDR2 YFSETQ. The CDR3 here is CASSYDTGGRNIQYF. The CDR3 DNA is TGCGCCAGCAGCTATGATACGGGGGGGCGAAACATTCAGTACTTC.

This clonotype occurred a few times. V is TRBV7-2 and J is TRBJ2-7; tentatively, D is TRBD1 (6 bases). V was clipped by 1 base and J by 3 bases, with 10 bases between them. Germline V gene sequence: CDR1 SGHTA, CDR2 FQGNSA. The CDR3 sequence is 14 residues long. The CDR3 is CASSLGPGDYEQYF. The CDR3 bases are TGTGCCAGCAGCTTAGGTCCAGGGGACTACGAGCAGTACTTC. Variable domain in full (rest from reference TRBV7-2 and TRBJ2-7): GAGVSQSPSNKVTEKGKDVELRCDPISGHTALYWYRQSLGQGLEFLIYFQGNSAPDKSGLPSDRFSAERTGGSVSTLTIQRTQQEDSAVYLCASSLGPGDYEQYFGPGTRLTVT.

The V and J genes are TRBV12-3 or TRBV12-4 and TRBJ2-3; no reliable D call. CDR3 length equals 14 residues. Trimming shortened V by 1 base and J by 2 bases, and 7 bases separated the two germline ends. As DNA, the CDR3 is TGTGCCAGCAGTTTAGGTCACGTCACAGATACGCAGTATTTT. Translated: CASSLGHVTDTQYF.

The chain couples TRBV4-3 to TRBJ2-1, with D perhaps given as TRBD1 or TRBD2 (5 bases each). The germline CDR1 and CDR2 sequences are LGHNA and YSLEER. V was clipped by 0 bases and J by 0 bases, with 9 bases between them. The CDR3 is made up of 16 amino acids. The CDR3 loop reads CASSQEGVSSYNEQFF. DNA for the CDR3: TGCGCCAGCAGCCAAGAGGGGGTTAGCTCCTACAATGAGCAGTTCTTC.

This clonotype appeared a few times. V and J are TRBV5-1 and TRBJ2-6, with D tentatively TRBD1 (5 bases). The CDR3 has 16 amino acids. Trimming stripped 4 bases from V and 1 base from J, with 12 bases between. CDR1 and CDR2 (germline): SGHRS, YFSETQ. CDR3 loop: CASSGGHFSGANVLTF. DNA of the CDR3: TGCGCCAGCAGCGGCGGACATTTTTCTGGGGCCAACGTCCTGACTTTC.